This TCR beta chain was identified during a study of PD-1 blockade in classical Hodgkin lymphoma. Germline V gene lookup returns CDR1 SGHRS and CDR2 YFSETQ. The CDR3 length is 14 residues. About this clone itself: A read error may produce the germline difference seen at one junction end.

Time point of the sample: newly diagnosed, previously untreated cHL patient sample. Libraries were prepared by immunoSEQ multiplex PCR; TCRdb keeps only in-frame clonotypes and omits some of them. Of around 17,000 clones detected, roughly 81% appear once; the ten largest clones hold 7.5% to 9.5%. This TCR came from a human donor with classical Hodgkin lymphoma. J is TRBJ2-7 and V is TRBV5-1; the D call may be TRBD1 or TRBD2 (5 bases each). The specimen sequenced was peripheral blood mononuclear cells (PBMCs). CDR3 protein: CASSLAGSIYEQYF. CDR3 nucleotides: TGCGCCAGTAGCTTGGCAGGGAGTATCTACGAGCAGTACTTC.